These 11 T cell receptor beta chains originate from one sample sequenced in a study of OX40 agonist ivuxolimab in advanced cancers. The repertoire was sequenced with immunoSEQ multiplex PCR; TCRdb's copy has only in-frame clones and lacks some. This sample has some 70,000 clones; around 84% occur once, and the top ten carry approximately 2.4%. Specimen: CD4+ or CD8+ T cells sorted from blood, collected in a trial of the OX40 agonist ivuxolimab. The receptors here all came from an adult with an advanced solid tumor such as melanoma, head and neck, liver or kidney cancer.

CDR3 sequence reads: CASSPRTRGNEQFF. CDR3 coding DNA: TGTGCCAGCAGCCCGCGGACTAGGGGGAATGAGCAGTTCTTC. This chain uses TRBV6-4 with TRBJ2-1; D perhaps matches TRBD2 (7 bases). CDR1 is MRHNA, CDR2 SNTAGT, per germline. V was shortened by 6 bases and J by 7 bases, with 16 bases between the two germline ends. This CDR3 comprises 14 residues.

The CDR3 is CASGLVRWDADTQYF. CDR3 nucleotides: TGTGCTAGTGGTTTGGTACGTTGGGATGCAGATACGCAGTATTTT. This rearrangement joins TRBV12-5 to TRBJ2-3; D call uncertain. V dropped 0 bases and J dropped 4 bases, with 11 bases sitting between them. This CDR3 contains 15 residues. Germline V gene lookup returns CDR1 LGHNT and CDR2 FRNRAP.

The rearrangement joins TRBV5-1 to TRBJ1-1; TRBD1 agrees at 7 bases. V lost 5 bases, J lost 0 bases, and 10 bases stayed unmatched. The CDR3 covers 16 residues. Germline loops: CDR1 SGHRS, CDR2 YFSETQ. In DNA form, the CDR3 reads TGCGCCAGCAGTCTCGGACAGGTCGGACTGAACACTGAAGCTTTCTTT. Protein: CASSLGQVGLNTEAFF.

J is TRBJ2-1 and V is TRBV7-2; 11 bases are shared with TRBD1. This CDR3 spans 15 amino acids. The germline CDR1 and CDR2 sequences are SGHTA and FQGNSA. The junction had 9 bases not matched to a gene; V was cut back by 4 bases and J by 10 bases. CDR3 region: CASSSTRDRGREQFF. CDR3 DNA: TGTGCCAGCAGCTCCACCCGGGACAGGGGGAGAGAGCAGTTCTTC.

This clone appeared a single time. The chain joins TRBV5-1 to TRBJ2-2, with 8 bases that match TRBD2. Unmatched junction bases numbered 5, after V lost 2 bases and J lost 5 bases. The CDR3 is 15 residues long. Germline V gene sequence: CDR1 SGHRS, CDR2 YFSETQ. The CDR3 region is CASSLEAGVTGELFF. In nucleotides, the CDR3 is TGCGCCAGCAGCTTAGAAGCGGGAGTGACCGGGGAGCTGTTTTTT.

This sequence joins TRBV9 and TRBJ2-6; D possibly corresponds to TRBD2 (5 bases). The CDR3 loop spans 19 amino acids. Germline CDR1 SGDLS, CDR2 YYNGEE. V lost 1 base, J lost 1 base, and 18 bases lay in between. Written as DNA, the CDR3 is TGTGCCAGCAGCGTATATGGAGGTCCTACCCCGTCTGGGGCCAACGTCCTGACTTTC. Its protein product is CASSVYGGPTPSGANVLTF.

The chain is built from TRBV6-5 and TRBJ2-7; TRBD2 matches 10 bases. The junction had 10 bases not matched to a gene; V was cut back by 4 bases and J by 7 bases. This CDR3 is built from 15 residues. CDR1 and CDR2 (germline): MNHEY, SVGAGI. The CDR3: CASSFSTSGILEQYF. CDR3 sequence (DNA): TGTGCCAGCAGTTTCTCCACTAGCGGGATTCTTGAGCAGTACTTC.

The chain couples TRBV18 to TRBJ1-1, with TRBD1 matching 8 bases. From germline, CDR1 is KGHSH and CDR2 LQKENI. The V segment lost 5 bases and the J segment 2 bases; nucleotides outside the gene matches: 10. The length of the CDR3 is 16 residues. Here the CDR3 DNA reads TGTGCCAGCTCAACTCACCCGGACAGGGTCAACACTGAAGCTTTCTTT. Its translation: CASSTHPDRVNTEAFF.

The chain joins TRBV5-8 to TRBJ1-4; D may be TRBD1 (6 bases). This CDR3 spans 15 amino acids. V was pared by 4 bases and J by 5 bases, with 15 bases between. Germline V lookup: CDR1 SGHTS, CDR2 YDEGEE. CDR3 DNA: TGTGCCAGCAGCCCCGGGGAGGGGGGCAATGAAAAACTGTTTTTT. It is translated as CASSPGEGGNEKLFF.

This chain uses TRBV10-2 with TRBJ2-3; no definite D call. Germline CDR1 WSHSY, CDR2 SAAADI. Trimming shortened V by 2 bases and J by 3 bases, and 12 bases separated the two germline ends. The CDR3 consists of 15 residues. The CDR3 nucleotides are TGCGCCAGCAGTGAGCGCTCCCCTCTTACAGATACGCAGTATTTT. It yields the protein CASSERSPLTDTQYF.

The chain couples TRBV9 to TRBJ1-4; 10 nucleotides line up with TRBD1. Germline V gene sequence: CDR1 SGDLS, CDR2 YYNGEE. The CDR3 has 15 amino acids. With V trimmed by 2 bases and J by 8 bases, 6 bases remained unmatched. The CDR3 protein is CASSVQGTGVEKLFF. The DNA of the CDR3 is TGTGCCAGCAGCGTTCAAGGGACAGGGGTCGAAAAACTGTTTTTT.